This T cell receptor (beta chain) was captured in a study of cytomegalovirus exposure and HLA in healthy donors. For the study at large: An early release of data contained 75 million to 100 million unique TCRs, which came from HLA-typed donors.

A remark on this clone: Its specificity is unknown.

CDR3 size: 12 residues. Trimming removed 11 bases from V and 0 bases from J, with 10 bases in between. Germline V CDR1 and CDR2: MDHEN, SYDVKM. PCR involved 60 Vbeta and 13 Jbeta primers. Sequenced by immunoSEQ multiplex PCR; TCRdb stores in-frame clones only, minus some. The sample lists more than 95,000 clones, around 70% occurring once. Study-wide results and limits: The analysis excluded some indistinguishable V segments, including TRBV6-2 and TRBV6-3.

The V call is TRBV28, the J call TRBJ1-2, with D perhaps matching TRBD1 (6 bases). The TCR comes from a woman in her forties or fifties in good health and CMV-seropositive. Sequencing was done on a sample of PBMCs. CDR3: CAVRTANYGYTF. The CDR3 coding sequence is TGTGCCGTGCGGACAGCTAACTATGGCTACACCTTC.